These T cell receptor beta chains were read from a single sample in a study of TIL therapy for anti-PD-1-resistant metastatic lung cancer. Profiled with immunoSEQ multiplex PCR; TCRdb holds only in-frame clones, not every one. The repertoire includes about 48,000 clones, less than 85% of them detected once, and 5.6% sits in the top ten. The sample was tumor tissue, taken at baseline. The source of these receptors is a person aged 25 to 79 with non-small cell lung cancer. The conserved cysteine and the conserved F or W are not part of the CDR3 here.

v_call: TRBV28; j_call: TRBJ1-2; cdr3_aa: AISTGLLVYGYT
v_call: TRBV7-2; j_call: TRBJ1-1; cdr3_aa: ASSTTGSGTEAF
v_call: TRBV28; j_call: TRBJ1-5; cdr3_aa: ASSPDRGRNQPQH
v_call: TRBV25-1; j_call: TRBJ1-1; cdr3_aa: ASTPGTGVAF
v_call: TRBV4-2; j_call: TRBJ2-2; cdr3_aa: ASSRRASGAAGELF
v_call: TRBV6-6; j_call: TRBJ1-5; cdr3_aa: ASRATVSPEGQPQH
v_call: TRBV11-2; j_call: TRBJ2-7; cdr3_aa: ASSLRRYEQY
v_call: TRBV19; j_call: TRBJ2-7; cdr3_aa: ASRDGPSYEQY
v_call: TRBV7-2; j_call: TRBJ1-1; cdr3_aa: ASSLDNRNTEAF
v_call: TRBV7-8; j_call: TRBJ1-2; cdr3_aa: ASSRRAMGHYGYT
v_call: TRBV14; j_call: TRBJ2-7; cdr3_aa: ASSQTGSVSYEQY
v_call: TRBV14; j_call: TRBJ2-7; cdr3_aa: ASSQAGQGAFEQY
v_call: TRBV13; j_call: TRBJ2-3; cdr3_aa: ASSLRTGTDTQY
v_call: TRBV7-9; j_call: TRBJ1-1; cdr3_aa: ASTTGGLGTEAF
v_call: TRBV27; j_call: TRBJ1-4; cdr3_aa: ASARGAGARGKLF
v_call: TRBV29-1; j_call: TRBJ1-5; cdr3_aa: SVLDGNQPQH
v_call: TRBV29-1; j_call: TRBJ1-2; cdr3_aa: SVDGTRPNYGYT
v_call: TRBV6-1; j_call: TRBJ2-5; cdr3_aa: ASSEGLTPGETQY
v_call: TRBV28; j_call: TRBJ2-7; cdr3_aa: ASSLEGTGAYSQY
v_call: TRBV4-2; j_call: TRBJ1-4; cdr3_aa: ASSQDRGDEKLF
v_call: TRBV7-9; j_call: TRBJ2-5; cdr3_aa: ASSLVRETQY
v_call: TRBV11-1; j_call: TRBJ2-7; cdr3_aa: ASSLASGGSYEQY
v_call: TRBV5-6; j_call: TRBJ1-6; cdr3_aa: ASSFQGSGSPLH
v_call: TRBV11-2; j_call: TRBJ2-2; cdr3_aa: ASSFRRGRLSGELF
v_call: TRBV27; j_call: TRBJ1-3; cdr3_aa: ASSLSPTGGNTIY
v_call: TRBV27; j_call: TRBJ2-2; cdr3_aa: ASFGQINTGELF
v_call: TRBV5-1; j_call: TRBJ2-7; cdr3_aa: ASSNRDPGGEQY
v_call: TRBV28; j_call: TRBJ2-7; cdr3_aa: ASSFPRQGPY
v_call: TRBV15; j_call: TRBJ1-1; cdr3_aa: ATSRGSGQGKAF
v_call: TRBV5-6; j_call: TRBJ2-5; cdr3_aa: ASSFPGQGARETQY
v_call: TRBV19; j_call: TRBJ1-2; cdr3_aa: ASSHLNGNYGYT
v_call: TRBV29-1; j_call: TRBJ1-5; cdr3_aa: SSSTGSNQPQH
v_call: TRBV28; j_call: TRBJ2-3; cdr3_aa: ASSSPGSFTDTQY
v_call: TRBV2; j_call: TRBJ1-1; cdr3_aa: ASSDWELAF
v_call: TRBV19; j_call: TRBJ2-2; cdr3_aa: ASSRGQGSGELF
v_call: TRBV28; j_call: TRBJ2-7; cdr3_aa: ASRVGTGGVEQY
v_call: TRBV5-1; j_call: TRBJ2-7; cdr3_aa: ASSAGGTSGGFLLRGQY
v_call: TRBV21-1; j_call: TRBJ1-5; cdr3_aa: ASSKVSPRGGRRSNQPQH
v_call: TRBV7-8; j_call: TRBJ2-5; cdr3_aa: ASSLLNGERETQY
v_call: TRBV5-4; j_call: TRBJ2-7; cdr3_aa: ASSSPDLPRDEQY
v_call: TRBV12-5; j_call: TRBJ2-2; cdr3_aa: ASGLTNGELF
v_call: TRBV5-1; j_call: TRBJ2-7; cdr3_aa: ASSLRTGHEQY
v_call: TRBV13; j_call: TRBJ2-3; cdr3_aa: ASSLGLAGADTQY
v_call: TRBV19; j_call: TRBJ2-2; cdr3_aa: ASSIGRQGLLAGELF
v_call: TRBV7-3; j_call: TRBJ2-2; cdr3_aa: ASQTGVNTGELF
v_call: TRBV2; j_call: TRBJ2-7; cdr3_aa: ASSDLRVGFTYEQY
v_call: TRBV19; j_call: TRBJ1-2; cdr3_aa: ASRGPWRNLYGYT
v_call: TRBV11-2; j_call: TRBJ2-4; cdr3_aa: ASSSGAKNIQY
v_call: TRBV6-1; j_call: TRBJ2-1; cdr3_aa: ASSAREFYNEQF
v_call: TRBV21-1; j_call: TRBJ2-5; cdr3_aa: ASSKALGALGETQY
v_call: TRBV5-1; j_call: TRBJ2-2; cdr3_aa: ASRLGQGGTGELF
v_call: TRBV30; j_call: TRBJ1-5; cdr3_aa: AWSQGNQPQH
v_call: TRBV5-1; j_call: TRBJ2-1; cdr3_aa: ASSLRGAYNEQF
v_call: TRBV7-9; j_call: TRBJ1-3; cdr3_aa: ASSHNLGGFSGNTIY
v_call: TRBV11-3; j_call: TRBJ1-3; cdr3_aa: ASSLEGLGRGPGNTIY
v_call: TRBV5-4; j_call: TRBJ2-1; cdr3_aa: ASSLWGVGNEQF
v_call: TRBV19; j_call: TRBJ2-5; cdr3_aa: ASSIGRGGQETQY
v_call: TRBV5-1; j_call: TRBJ2-3; cdr3_aa: ASRPRLAGGFTDTQY
v_call: TRBV4-3; j_call: TRBJ1-5; cdr3_aa: ASSQDEGIGTVHNQPQH
v_call: TRBV28; j_call: TRBJ2-2; cdr3_aa: ASFTAGRTGELF